This T cell receptor beta chain was retrieved from a study of shared clonotypes between healthy human individuals (dated by TCRdb to 2020 to 2021). Study-level background: The cohort comprised a couple of women and a few men aged 18 to 49 years. The study deeply sequenced blood TCR repertoires of about 5 healthy adults to estimate repertoire size and the extent of clonotype sharing between individuals. Different laboratories and diverse techniques were used to prepare libraries and sequence TCR repertoires, to increase sequencing depth and limit assay-specific biases. Between about 0.94 and 8.9 billion PBMCs per donor were obtained by leukapheresis.

This clone was recorded a few times. No cognate antigen has been identified for it. No qualities accompany the bases; no much larger clone lies one base away. Healthy HIV-negative adults with no recently reported acute infections or vaccinations were included as donors. Every donor was a Caucasian adult living in Nashville, Tennessee, USA. For unsorted samples, some 90 million PBMCs were counted and genomic DNA was extracted with the QIAamp DNA Blood Mini kit. Blood was obtained by leukapheresis, after which PBMCs were separated by Ficoll-Histopaque density gradient centrifugation and cryopreserved in liquid nitrogen vapor phase. Relative to germline, V is 5 bases shorter and J is 3 bases shorter, with 13 bases between their ends. Including the terminal cysteine and phenylalanine, the CDR3 comprises 14 residues. The read is trimmed to its CDR3 DNA, 42 bases read in frame from base 1. CDR1 is given as SNHLY and CDR2 as FYNNEI, both from the germline V gene.

Using the deep immunoSEQ assay, TCR CDR3 regions were amplified from genomic DNA by multiplex PCR. Extracted genomic DNA from each cell subset was distributed evenly across all wells of several immunoSEQ 96-well plates, and each plate was treated as a replicate. For unsorted PBMC, around 0.3 ug genomic DNA, equal to approximately 30,000 T cell genomes, was loaded into each replicate PCR. Genomic DNA from unsorted PBMC was sequenced over ten immunoSEQ deep assay plates. Purified libraries were measured with a Qubit 3.0 fluorometer, size-checked on a Bioanalyzer 2100, and measured again with the KAPA Library Quantification kit. Every immunoSEQ 96-well plate was sequenced on a dedicated single-read 150-cycle Illumina NextSeq 550 flow cell. Regarding the original processing steps: Because the immunoSEQ output held only junctional sequences and lacked quality scores, the filtering could not match the filtering applied to full-length reads. To assign V/J genes and CDR3, sequences were annotated using PyIR, a Python wrapper for IgBLAST v1.9, with IMGT germline references. Reads were filtered out if the reads had weak V/J assignments (E-value above 1e-6), no CDR3, stop codons, out-of-frame junctions, or ambiguous translated residues. V3J clonotypes were defined by identical inferred V gene, J gene, and CDR3 amino acid sequence. To compute the percentage overlap between repertoires, the number of shared unique clonotypes was divided by the size of the smaller repertoire. RTK rarefaction, the Chao1 estimator, and Recon v2.1 estimates of unobserved clonotypes were used to assess repertoire richness. As stored in TCRdb, this immuneACCESS dataset retains in-frame rearrangements with V and J assigned. A fraction of the clones does not appear; measured against another copy, unresolved V genes explain less than half of the discrepancy, and the remainder lacks a known reason. D and trimming were read from the DNA, whereas the V and J calls and clone size are those reported in that table. The sample records more than 450,000 clones, roughly 78% of which are singletons. The top ten clonotypes cover around 13% of the sample.

Study-wide conclusions, independent of this receptor: Sampling was restricted to blood, and TCR repertoires in tissue are likely to differ from TCR repertoires in blood. Because the study included a small number of donors, the genetic and exposure-history diversity represented was limited. Pairwise subsampling indicated that sequencing depth was expected to affect the degree of clonotype sharing among donors.

Recombination connected TRBV2 to TRBJ1-1; no confident D gene assignment can be made. This clonotype originated in a woman aged 40 to 50 in good health. Some clones in this sample may be carry-over from other donors' samples. Specimen: PBMCs. DNA sequence: TGTGCCAGCAGTTCCGGCGGGAGTCACACTGAAGCTTTCTTT. This encodes CASSSGGSHTEAFF.